This TCR beta chain was found in a study of type 1 regulatory T cells. Study details: An in vitro protocol generated T-allo10, a Tr1-enriched, alloantigen-specific CD4 T cell product. The study's findings and limits: Tr1 cells had a more restricted TCR repertoire than non-Tr1 cells.

The germline V gene encodes CDR1 SGHRS and CDR2 YFSETQ. Trimming shortened V by 1 base and J by 3 bases, and 11 bases separated the two germline ends. The CDR3 contains 14 residues. TCRdb used MiXCR to reprocess the reads, holding one entry per CDR3 protein. The table includes about 62,000 distinct CDR3 sequences, 60% to 80% detected once. With respect to this clonotype: Antigen specificity is unknown.

This chain connects TRBV5-1 to TRBJ2-7; no firm D call. This receptor was identified in a human donor in good health. Input material: cultured non-Tr1 T cells, either the whole culture or a sorted T cell fraction (not recorded which). The CDR3 loop is CASSLSLGSYEQYF. The CDR3, as DNA: TGCGCCAGCAGCTTGTCGCTGGGAAGCTACGAGCAGTACTTC.